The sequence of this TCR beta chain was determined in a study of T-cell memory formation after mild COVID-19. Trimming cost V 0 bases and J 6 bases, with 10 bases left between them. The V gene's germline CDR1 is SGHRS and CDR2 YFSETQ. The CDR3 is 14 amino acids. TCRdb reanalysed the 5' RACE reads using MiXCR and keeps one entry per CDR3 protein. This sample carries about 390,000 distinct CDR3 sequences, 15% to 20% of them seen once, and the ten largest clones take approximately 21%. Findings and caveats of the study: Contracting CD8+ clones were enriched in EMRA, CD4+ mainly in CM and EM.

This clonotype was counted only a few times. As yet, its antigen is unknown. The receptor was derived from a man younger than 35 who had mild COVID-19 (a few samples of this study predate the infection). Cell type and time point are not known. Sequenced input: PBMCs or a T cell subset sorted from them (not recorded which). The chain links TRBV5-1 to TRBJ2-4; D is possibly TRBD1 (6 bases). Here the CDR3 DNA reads TGCGCCAGCAGCTTGGACGAGGGGGTAAACATTCAGTACTTC. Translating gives CASSLDEGVNIQYF.